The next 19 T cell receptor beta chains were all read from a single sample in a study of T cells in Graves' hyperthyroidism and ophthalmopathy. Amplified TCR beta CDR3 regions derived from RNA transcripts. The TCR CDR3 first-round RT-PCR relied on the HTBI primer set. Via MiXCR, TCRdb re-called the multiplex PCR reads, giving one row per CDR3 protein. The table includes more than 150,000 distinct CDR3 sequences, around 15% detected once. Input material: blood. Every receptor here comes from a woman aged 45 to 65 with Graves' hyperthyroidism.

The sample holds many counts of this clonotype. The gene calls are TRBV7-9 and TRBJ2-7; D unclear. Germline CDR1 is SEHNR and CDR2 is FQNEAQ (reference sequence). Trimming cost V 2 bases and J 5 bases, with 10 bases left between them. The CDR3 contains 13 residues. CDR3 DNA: TGTGCCAGCAGCTTAATCCCTACGGACGAGCAGTACTTC. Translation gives CASSLIPTDEQYF. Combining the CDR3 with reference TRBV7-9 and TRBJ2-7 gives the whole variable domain DTGVSQNPRHKITKRGQNVTFRCDPISEHNRLYWYRQTLGQGPEFLTYFQNEAQLEKSRLLSDRFSAERPKGSFSTLEIQRTEQGDSAMYLCASSLIPTDEQYFGPGTRLTVT.

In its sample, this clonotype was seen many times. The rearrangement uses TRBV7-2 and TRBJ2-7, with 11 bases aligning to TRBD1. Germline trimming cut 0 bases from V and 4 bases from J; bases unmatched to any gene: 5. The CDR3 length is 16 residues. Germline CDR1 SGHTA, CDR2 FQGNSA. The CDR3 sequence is CASSLAAGQGAYEQYF. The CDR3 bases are TGTGCCAGCAGCTTAGCGGCAGGACAGGGGGCTTACGAGCAGTACTTC.

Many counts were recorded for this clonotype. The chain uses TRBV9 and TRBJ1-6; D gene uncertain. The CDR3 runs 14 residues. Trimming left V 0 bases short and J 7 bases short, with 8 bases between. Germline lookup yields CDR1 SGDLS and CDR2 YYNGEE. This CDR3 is CASSVGPENSPLHF. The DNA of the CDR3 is TGTGCCAGCAGCGTAGGTCCAGAGAATTCACCCCTCCACTTT.

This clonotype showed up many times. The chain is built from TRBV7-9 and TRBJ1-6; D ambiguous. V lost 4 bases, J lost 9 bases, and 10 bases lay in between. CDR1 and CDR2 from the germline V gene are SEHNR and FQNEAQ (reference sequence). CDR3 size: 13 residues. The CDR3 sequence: CASSSSPSSPLHF. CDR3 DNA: TGTGCCAGCAGCTCGTCCCCCAGTTCACCCCTCCACTTT.

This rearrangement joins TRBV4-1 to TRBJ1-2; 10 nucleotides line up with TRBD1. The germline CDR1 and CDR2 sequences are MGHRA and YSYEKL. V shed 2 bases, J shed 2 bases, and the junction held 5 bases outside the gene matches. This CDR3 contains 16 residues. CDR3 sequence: CASSQTDRGYNYGYTF. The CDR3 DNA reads TGCGCCAGCAGCCAAACGGACAGGGGGTACAACTATGGCTACACCTTC.

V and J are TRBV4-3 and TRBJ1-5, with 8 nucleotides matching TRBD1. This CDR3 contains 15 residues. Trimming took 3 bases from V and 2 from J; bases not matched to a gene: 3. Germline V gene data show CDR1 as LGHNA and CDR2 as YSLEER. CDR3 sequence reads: CASSHSTGGNQPQHF. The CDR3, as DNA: TGCGCCAGCAGCCATTCGACAGGGGGCAATCAGCCCCAGCATTTT.

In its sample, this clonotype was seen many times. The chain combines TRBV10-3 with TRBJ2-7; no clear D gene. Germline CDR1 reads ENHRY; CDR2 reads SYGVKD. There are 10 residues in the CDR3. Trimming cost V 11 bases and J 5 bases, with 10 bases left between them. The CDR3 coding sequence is TGTGCCGCCGGCCGGAACGAGCAGTACTTC. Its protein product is CAAGRNEQYF.

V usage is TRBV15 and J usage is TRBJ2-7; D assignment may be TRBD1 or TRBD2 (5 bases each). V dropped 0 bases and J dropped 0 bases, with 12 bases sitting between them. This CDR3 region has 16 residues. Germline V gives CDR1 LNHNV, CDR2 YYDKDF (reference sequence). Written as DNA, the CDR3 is TGTGCCACCAGCAGAGATCGAAGGGACCGCTCCTACGAGCAGTACTTC. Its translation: CATSRDRRDRSYEQYF.

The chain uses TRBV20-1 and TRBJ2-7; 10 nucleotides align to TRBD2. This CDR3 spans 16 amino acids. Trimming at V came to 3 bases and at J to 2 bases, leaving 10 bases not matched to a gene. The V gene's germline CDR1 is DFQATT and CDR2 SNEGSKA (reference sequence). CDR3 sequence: CSASSTGTSATYEQYF. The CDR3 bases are TGCAGTGCTAGTAGCACCGGGACTAGCGCCACCTACGAGCAGTACTTC.

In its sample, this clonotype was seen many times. This chain's CDR3 is CASSLDWTDTQYF. CDR3 DNA sequence: TGTGCCAGCAGCTTAGACTGGACAGATACGCAGTATTTT. This rearrangement joins TRBV7-2 to TRBJ2-3; D not resolved. V was clipped by 1 base and J by 3 bases, with 5 bases between them. From germline, CDR1 is SGHTA and CDR2 FQGNSA. CDR3 size: 13 residues.

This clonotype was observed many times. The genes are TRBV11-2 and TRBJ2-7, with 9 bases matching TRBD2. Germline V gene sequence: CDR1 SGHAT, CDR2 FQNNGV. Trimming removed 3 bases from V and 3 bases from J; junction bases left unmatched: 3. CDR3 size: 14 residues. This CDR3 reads CASSFSSGIYEQYF. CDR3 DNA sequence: TGTGCCAGCAGCTTCTCTAGCGGGATCTACGAGCAGTACTTC.

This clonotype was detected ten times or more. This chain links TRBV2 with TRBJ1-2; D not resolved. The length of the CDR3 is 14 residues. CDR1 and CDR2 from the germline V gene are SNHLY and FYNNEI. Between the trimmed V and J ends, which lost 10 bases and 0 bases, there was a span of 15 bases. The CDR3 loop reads CANYPAGSNYGYTF. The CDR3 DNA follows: TGTGCCAACTACCCCGCGGGGTCTAACTATGGCTACACCTTC. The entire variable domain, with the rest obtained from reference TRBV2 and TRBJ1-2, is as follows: EPEVTQTPSHQVTQMGQEVILRCVPISNHLYFYWYRQILGQKVEFLVSFYNNEISEKSEIFDDQFSVERPDGSNFTLKIRSTKLEDSAMYFCANYPAGSNYGYTFGSGTRLTVV.

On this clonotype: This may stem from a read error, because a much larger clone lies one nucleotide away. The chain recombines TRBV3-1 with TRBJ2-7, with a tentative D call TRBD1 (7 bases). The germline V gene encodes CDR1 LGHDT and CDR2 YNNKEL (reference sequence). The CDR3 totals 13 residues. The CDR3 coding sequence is TGTGCCATCAGCCAGGGGGGACGGATCGAGCAGTACTTC. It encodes CAISQGGRIEQYF.

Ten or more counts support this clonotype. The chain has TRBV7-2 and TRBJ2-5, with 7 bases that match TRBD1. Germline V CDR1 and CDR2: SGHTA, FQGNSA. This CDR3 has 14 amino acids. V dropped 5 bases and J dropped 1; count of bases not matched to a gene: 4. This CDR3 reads CASSRTGAQETQYF. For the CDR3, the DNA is TGTGCCAGCAGCCGAACAGGGGCCCAAGAGACCCAGTACTTC.

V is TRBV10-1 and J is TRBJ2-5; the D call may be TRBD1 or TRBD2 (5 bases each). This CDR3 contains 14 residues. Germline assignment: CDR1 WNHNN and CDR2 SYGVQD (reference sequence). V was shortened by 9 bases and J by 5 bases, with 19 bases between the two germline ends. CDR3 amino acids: CARSRTRGLETQYF. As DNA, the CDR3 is TGCGCCAGATCACGTACCCGGGGCCTGGAGACCCAGTACTTC.

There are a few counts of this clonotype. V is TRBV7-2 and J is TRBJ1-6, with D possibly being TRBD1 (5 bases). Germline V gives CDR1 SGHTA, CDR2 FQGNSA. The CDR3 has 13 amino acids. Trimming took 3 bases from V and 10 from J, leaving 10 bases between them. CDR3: CASSFNRHSPLHF. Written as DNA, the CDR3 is TGTGCCAGCAGCTTTAACAGGCACTCACCCCTCCACTTT.

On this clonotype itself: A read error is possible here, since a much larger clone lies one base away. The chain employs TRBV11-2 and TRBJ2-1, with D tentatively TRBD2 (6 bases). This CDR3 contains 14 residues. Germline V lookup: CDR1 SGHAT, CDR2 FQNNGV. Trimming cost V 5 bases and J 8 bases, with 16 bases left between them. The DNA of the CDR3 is TGTGCCAGCAGCGATGGACTAACCAGGGATGAGCAGTTCTTC. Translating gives CASSDGLTRDEQFF. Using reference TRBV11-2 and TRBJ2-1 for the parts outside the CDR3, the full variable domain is EAGVAQSPRYKIIEKRQSVAFWCNPISGHATLYWYQQILGQGPKLLIQFQNNGVVDDSQLPKDRFSAERLKGVDSTLKIQPAKLEDSAVYLCASSDGLTRDEQFFGPGTRLTVL.

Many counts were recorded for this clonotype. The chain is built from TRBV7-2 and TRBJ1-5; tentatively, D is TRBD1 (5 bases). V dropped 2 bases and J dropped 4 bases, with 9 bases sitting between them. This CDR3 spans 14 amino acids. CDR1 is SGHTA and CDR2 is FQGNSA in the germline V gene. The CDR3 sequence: CASSLRDGNQPQHF. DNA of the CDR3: TGTGCCAGCAGCTTAAGGGACGGGAATCAGCCCCAGCATTTT.

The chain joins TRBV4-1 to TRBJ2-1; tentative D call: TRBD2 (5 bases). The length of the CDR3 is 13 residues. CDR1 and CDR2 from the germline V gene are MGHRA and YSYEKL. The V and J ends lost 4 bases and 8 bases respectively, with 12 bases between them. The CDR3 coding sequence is TGCGCCAGCAGCCGAGGCCTCGGGGATGAGCAGTTCTTC. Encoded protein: CASSRGLGDEQFF.